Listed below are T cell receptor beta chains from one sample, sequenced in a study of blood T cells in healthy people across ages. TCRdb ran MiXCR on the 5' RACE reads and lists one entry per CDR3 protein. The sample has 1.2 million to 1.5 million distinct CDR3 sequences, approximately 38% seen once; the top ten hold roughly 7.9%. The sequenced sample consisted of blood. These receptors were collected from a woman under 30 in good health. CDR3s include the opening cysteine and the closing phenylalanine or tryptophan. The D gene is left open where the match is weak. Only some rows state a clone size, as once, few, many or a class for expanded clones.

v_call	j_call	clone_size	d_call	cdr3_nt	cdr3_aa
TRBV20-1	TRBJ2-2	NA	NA	TGCAGTGCTACCGGGACACCCACCGGGGAGCTGTTTTTT	CSATGTPTGELFF
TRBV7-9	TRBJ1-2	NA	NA	TGTGCCAGCAGCTTAGGAGGGATACAGTTTCATTATGGCTACACCTTC	CASSLGGIQFHYGYTF
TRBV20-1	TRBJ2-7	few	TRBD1	TGCAGTGCTGGGGGGACAGGGGCAGCACTCTACGAGCAGTACTTC	CSAGGTGAALYEQYF
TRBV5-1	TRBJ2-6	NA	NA	TGCGCCAGCAGCTTGGTAGGGGGCGGGACCCTCTCTGGGGCCAACGTCCTGACTTTC	CASSLVGGGTLSGANVLTF
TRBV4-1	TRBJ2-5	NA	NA	TGCGCCAGCAGTCCTACCGTGGCAGAGGAGCGGGAGACCCAGTACTTC	CASSPTVAEERETQYF
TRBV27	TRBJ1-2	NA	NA	TGTGCCAGCAGCTCCACCGACAGAAACTATGGCTACACCTTC	CASSSTDRNYGYTF
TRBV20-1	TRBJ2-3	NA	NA	TGCAGTGCAACATGGAGTAGGGGAGATACGCAGTATTTT	CSATWSRGDTQYF
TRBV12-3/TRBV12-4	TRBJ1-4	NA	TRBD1	TGTGCCAGCAGTGCTTCAGGGGGTCCTAATGAAAAACTGTTTTTT	CASSASGGPNEKLFF
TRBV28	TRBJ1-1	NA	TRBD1	TGTGCCAGCAGTTTATCTACAGGGGGTAACACTGAAGCTTTCTTT	CASSLSTGGNTEAFF
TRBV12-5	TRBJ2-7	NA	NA	TGTGCTAGTGGTTTTGGGCGGTGGAGGGGGTACGAGCAGTACTTC	CASGFGRWRGYEQYF
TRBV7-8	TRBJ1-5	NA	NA	TGTGCCAGCAGCGCCCACCCTGGGGGCAATCAGCCCCAGCATTTT	CASSAHPGGNQPQHF
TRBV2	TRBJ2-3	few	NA	TGTGCCAGCAGCCCCAGGGGGGGTTCCACGCCAGATACGCAGTATTTT	CASSPRGGSTPDTQYF
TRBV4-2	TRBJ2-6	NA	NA	TGTGCCAGCAGCCAAGATTTGGTGCAGGACCTGCGGGCCAACGTCCTGACTTTC	CASSQDLVQDLRANVLTF
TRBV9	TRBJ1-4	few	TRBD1	TGTGCCAGCAGCGTAGATTCGGGACAGGGTAATGAAAAACTGTTTTTT	CASSVDSGQGNEKLFF
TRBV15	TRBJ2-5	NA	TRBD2	TGTGCCACCAGCAGAGAGACTAGCGGGGTTGGGGAGACCCAGTACTTC	CATSRETSGVGETQYF
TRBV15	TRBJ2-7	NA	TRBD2	TGTGCCACCAGCAGAGATAGACTAGCGGGAGAATACGAGCAGTACTTC	CATSRDRLAGEYEQYF
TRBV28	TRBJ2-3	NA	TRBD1	TGTGCCAGCAGGGGGGACAGGGCATCAGATACGCAGTATTTT	CASRGDRASDTQYF
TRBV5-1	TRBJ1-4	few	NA	TGCGCCAGCAGCTTGGTCGGATACTCGAATGAAAAACTGTTTTTT	CASSLVGYSNEKLFF
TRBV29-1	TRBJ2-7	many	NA	TGCAGCGTTGTAACAGCCTTCTCCTACGAGCAGTACTTC	CSVVTAFSYEQYF
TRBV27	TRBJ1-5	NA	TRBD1	TGTGCCAGCCGCCTCGGACAGGGATTTGGCAATCAGCCCCAGCATTTT	CASRLGQGFGNQPQHF
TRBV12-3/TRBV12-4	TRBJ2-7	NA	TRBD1	TGTGCCAGCAGTTTGGGGACAGGGTATGTCTCTAAGGCCTACGAGCAGTACTTC	CASSLGTGYVSKAYEQYF
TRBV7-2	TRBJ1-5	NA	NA	TGTGCCAGCAGCCCCCCCAGCAATAGCAATCAGCCCCAGCATTTT	CASSPPSNSNQPQHF
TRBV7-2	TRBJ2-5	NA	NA	TGTGCCAGCAGCTTCCCAGGGTGGTATCAAGAGACCCAGTACTTC	CASSFPGWYQETQYF
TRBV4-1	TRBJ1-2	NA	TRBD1	TGCGCCAGCAGCCAAGATTCCCAGGGGGCTTGGTATGGCTACACCTTC	CASSQDSQGAWYGYTF
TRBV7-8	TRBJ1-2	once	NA	TGTGCCAGCAGCTTAGGGGTCAGCACCTATGGCTACGCCTTC	CASSLGVSTYGYAF
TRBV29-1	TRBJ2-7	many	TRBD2	TGCAGCGTTAGACTAGCGGGAGCAAACGAGCAGTACTTC	CSVRLAGANEQYF
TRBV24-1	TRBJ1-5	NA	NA	TGTGCCACCAGTGATTTGCCCATGACAGGCAGCCCTTATAGCAATCAGCCCCAGCATTTT	CATSDLPMTGSPYSNQPQHF
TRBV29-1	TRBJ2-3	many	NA	TGCAGCGTTGAAGGGCAAGATACGCAGTATTTT	CSVEGQDTQYF
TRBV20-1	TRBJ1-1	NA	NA	TGCAGTGCTACCCGGGGGGGGTCTCGTAGCACTGAAGCTTTCTTT	CSATRGGSRSTEAFF
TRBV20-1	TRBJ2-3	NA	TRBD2	TGCAGTGCCCTCCGACGGGGGGGTGGCACAGATACGCAGTATTTT	CSALRRGGGTDTQYF
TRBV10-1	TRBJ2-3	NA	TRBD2	TGCGCCAGCAGCCTAGCGGGAGATGGAGATACGCAGTATTTT	CASSLAGDGDTQYF
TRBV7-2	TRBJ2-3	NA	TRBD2	TGTGCCAGCAGCTTGGGGGGGAGGGGCCCTCCGGATACGCAGTATTTT	CASSLGGRGPPDTQYF
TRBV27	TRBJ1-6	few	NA	TGTGCCAGCAGTGTACGGTATAATTCACCCCTCCACTTT	CASSVRYNSPLHF
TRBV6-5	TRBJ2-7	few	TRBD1	TGTGCCAGCAGTTGGACAGGGCCAGCCTACGAGCAGTACTTC	CASSWTGPAYEQYF
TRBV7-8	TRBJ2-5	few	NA	TGTGCCAGCAGCCTGCGGACCATAGGGGAAGAGACCCAGTACTTC	CASSLRTIGEETQYF
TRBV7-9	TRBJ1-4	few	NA	TGTGCCAGCAGCCCCGAGGGGGGGCTGGCTAATGAAAAACTGTTTTTT	CASSPEGGLANEKLFF
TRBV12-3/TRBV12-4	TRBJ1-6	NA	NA	TGTGCCAGCAGTTTATTTGGGGCCAGCTCCTATAATTCACCCCTCCACTTT	CASSLFGASSYNSPLHF
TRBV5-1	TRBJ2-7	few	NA	TGCGCCAGCAGCTTGAGTGGTACGGCGAATAGGAGGGACGAGCAGTACTTC	CASSLSGTANRRDEQYF
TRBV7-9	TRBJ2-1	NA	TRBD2	TGTGCCAGCAGCCCCGAGCGGGACGGCAACAATGAGCAGTTCTTC	CASSPERDGNNEQFF
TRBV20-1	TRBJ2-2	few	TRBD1	TGCAGTGCGACTGCCAACAGGGGGACCGGGGAGCTGTTTTTT	CSATANRGTGELFF
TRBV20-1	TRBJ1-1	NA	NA	TGCAGTGCTTACGGGACCGTGAACACTGAAGCTTTCTTT	CSAYGTVNTEAFF
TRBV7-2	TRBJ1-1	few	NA	TGTGCCAGCAGCTTAGGTCCAGGGTGGAACACTGAAGCTTTCTTT	CASSLGPGWNTEAFF
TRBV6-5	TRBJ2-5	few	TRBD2	TGTGCCAGCAGTTGGGGACTAGCGGGGCCAGGGGAGACCCAGTACTTC	CASSWGLAGPGETQYF
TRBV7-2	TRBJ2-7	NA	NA	TGTGCCAGCAGCTTTTTTTTGGGGTCTAGCTCCTACGAGCAGTACTTC	CASSFFLGSSSYEQYF
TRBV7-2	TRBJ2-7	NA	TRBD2	TGTGCCAGCAGCGCTGCTAGCGGGGGCCTATACGAGCAGTACTTC	CASSAASGGLYEQYF
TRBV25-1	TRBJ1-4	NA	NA	TGTGCCAGCAGTGATCGACCGGGGGGTGAAAAACTGTTTTTT	CASSDRPGGEKLFF
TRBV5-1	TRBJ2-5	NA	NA	TGCGCCAGCAGCTTGGGTGGTTGGAACCAAGAGACCCAGTACTTC	CASSLGGWNQETQYF
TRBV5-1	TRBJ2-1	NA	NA	TGCGCCAGCAGCTCTAGGGGGGCCGATAAGAACGAGCAGTTCTTC	CASSSRGADKNEQFF
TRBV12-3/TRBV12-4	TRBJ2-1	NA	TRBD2	TGTGCCAGCAGTATAGGACTAGCGGGGGGGGCCCGGGAGCAGTTCTTC	CASSIGLAGGAREQFF